Here is one TCR beta chain with its context. Its antigen remains undetermined. Base qualities are not recorded, but no much larger clone differs from it by a single base. In total, over 600 healthy bone marrow donors made up the cohort. All cohort members were sampled while nominally healthy, although unrecorded immune exposures were likely present. The donor tested CMV seronegative and was one of the 352 seronegative cohort members. A peripheral blood sample was collected from each donor, and TCR beta sequencing was performed on peripheral blood mononuclear cells. The Qiagen DNeasy Blood Extraction Kit was used to extract genomic DNA from the blood cell samples. Libraries came from the immunoSEQ multiplex PCR assay. For the multiplex PCR, a mixture combining 60 forward primers for TCR Vbeta segments and 13 reverse primers for TCR Jbeta segments was used. The CDR3 region of rearranged TCR beta genes was amplified from genomic DNA with a multiplex PCR assay. The Illumina HiSeq System was used to sequence the amplified TCR beta libraries as 87-base-pair reads. Regarding the original processing steps: A later analysis counted about 80 million unique TCR beta chains across the 670 or so repertoires, and some 11 million of these chains were shared by at least two donors. A nearest-neighbor algorithm error-corrected the raw reads and collapsed the reads into unique sequences, merging closely related sequences to remove PCR and sequencing errors. To assign V, D and J gene segments, CDR3 sequences were aligned to IMGT reference sequences. Each retained sequence needed at least a six-nucleotide match to both a V gene segment and a J gene segment. A rearrangement was called productive if the CDR3 had no stop codons and remained in frame with V and J, and every other rearrangement was called non-productive. Following IMGT convention, CDR3 was defined as the stretch from the second conserved V-encoded cysteine to the conserved J-encoded phenylalanine. In an earlier analysis of approximately 590 of the donors, sequences lacking an unambiguous match to a single V gene segment were excluded. In an earlier analysis of more than 500 of the donors, a V segment was called functional when productive rearrangements were above 56.7%, and segregating when the standard deviation between donors exceeded 5%. To diagnose cytomegalovirus status from the catalog of TCR beta chain sequences, a statistical classification framework was built. In a later analysis, TCR nucleotide sequences were compared against IMGT/GENE-DB human TR gene sequences so that V and J genes could be assigned. A later analysis assigned CDR3 sequences and most-parsimonious VDJ recombination scenarios with the TCRdist pipeline. In a later analysis, every TCR beta chain was defined by the combination of its CDR3 amino acid sequence and its V-gene family, and reads without a unique V-gene family were dropped. In a later analysis, several hundred highly shared, low-generation-probability nucleotide sequences were removed to address suspected cross-contamination and a sequencing artifact. In a later analysis, a clonal expansion index for each public chain was calculated from normalized within-repertoire ranks of inferred template counts. A later analysis computed generation probabilities with a VDJ recombination model fitted to out-of-frame rearrangements, and checked the results against IGoR. A later analysis scored TCR-TCR, TCR-HLA and TCR-CMV co-occurrence with hypergeometric tests, applying a repertoire-size bias correction to TCR pairs. In a later analysis, false discovery rates were estimated by permuting HLA or CMV assignments 20 times. In a later analysis, co-occurring TCRs were grouped with DBSCAN, and TCRdist sequence similarity was added when clustering was performed within HLA-allele-positive subsets. Co-occurrence clustering excluded repertoires with fewer than 30,000 or more than 120,000 public chains, plus five with anomalous nucleotide sharing. As stored in TCRdb, this immuneACCESS dataset retains in-frame rearrangements with V and J assigned. A fraction of the clones does not appear; measured against another copy, unresolved V genes explain less than half of the discrepancy, and the remainder lacks a known reason. That table is the source of V, J and clone size, and D and trimming were worked out from the DNA. The table for this sample lists about 190,000 clones; around 75% of them were counted only once. About 1.4% of the sample is taken by the ten largest.

This sample is drawn from a study of cytomegalovirus exposure and HLA in healthy donors (dated by TCRdb to about 2017). Describing the broader study: An earlier analysis of approximately 640 of the donors reported roughly 300 Gb of sequence data and around 120 million unique TCR beta sequences from about 180 million T cells. Roughly 300 gigabases of sequencing data and 80 million or so unique TCR sequences were included in an early release covering around 600 HLA-typed donors. Of the roughly 390 genotyped donors, approximately 83% fell in the genetic ancestry cluster associated with self-reported Caucasian donors. The aim of the study was to test whether cataloging public T cell receptors could identify signatures of past pathogen exposure. The study profiled the T cell repertoires of 500 to 800 subjects by immunosequencing and related them to cytomegalovirus serostatus. Besides the first cohort of around 670 subjects, a separate validation cohort made up of 120 different subjects was used. To predict cytomegalovirus infection status, the study brought together high-throughput TCR immunosequencing, statistical association of individual TCRs with disease status, and machine learning. A later analysis re-examined previously published TCR beta repertoires from over 500 donors and added high-resolution HLA genotyping to investigate patterns of TCR occurrence. In the later analysis, no new phenotypic data were used to find candidate immune exposures; instead, reliance was placed on TCR beta sequences and their occurrence across donors. An earlier analysis of some 500 of the donors applied high-throughput TCR beta sequencing to assess whether each TCR beta V gene segment acted as functional or pseudogenic. Donor age, sex, ethnicity and CMV serostatus were collected together with the repertoire data. A later genetic analysis took genome-wide SNP genotypes for about three fifths of the 666 donors and used that subset as a discovery cohort. Every repertoire in the discovery cohort had been generated on one and the same sequencing platform. Both class I and class II loci were covered by HLA typing, at four-digit resolution. Typing coverage differed by locus: A, B, C, DRB1 and DQB1 were typed in about 629-640 donors, DQA1 in approximately 520, DPA1 in 600 to 610, and DPB1 in around 490. Because of strong linkage in the cohort, roughly five DR-DQ haplotypes were treated as single units for association and clustering. Across about 370 genotyped donors of the cohort, an average of about 240,000 unique TCR beta nucleotide sequences per donor were sequenced, and 15% to 20% of those sequences were non-productive. What the authors observed across the whole study: The classifier was reported to diagnose cytomegalovirus status with high specificity and sensitivity in both the original and validation cohorts. Correlated functional status among segregating V segments might reflect linkage disequilibrium, but an unknown experimental factor could not be ruled out. The earlier analysis of about 600 of the donors excluded some 16 rarely observed V segments, including chromosome 9 orphons, because counts were too low. Specific HLA alleles were associated with roughly 17,000 TCR beta sequences at a false discovery rate of 0.05 in a later analysis. A further reported finding was that TCR beta sequences accurately predicted the HLA-A and HLA-B alleles for most subjects in the first cohort. The presence/absence analyses assumed that sequencing depth was roughly uniform across donors, and that assumption may not be true. The study listed 164 TCR beta chains as associated with cytomegalovirus. The cohort was sequenced for TCR beta chains only, and without alpha or paired-chain data the features that could be detected were limited. A cluster of highly shared sequence variants was judged likely to be a technical artifact of the sequencing pipeline. HLA typing was unavailable for some donors at each locus, so association tests used only the typed subset. Some IMGT-functional V segments, including TRBV6-2 and TRBV6-3, could not be distinguished by the 87-base-pair reads and were therefore excluded. Immune exposure information for the cohort was limited to CMV serostatus. Several of the top co-occurrence clusters appeared to be linked to parvovirus B19, influenza, CMV and Epstein-Barr virus, according to a later analysis. In an earlier analysis of about 540 of the donors, most TCR beta V segments were observed in productive rearrangements about 87% or about 30% of the time, broadly matching IMGT annotations. According to a later genetic analysis, donors in an Asian-associated ancestry cluster had fewer N-insertions in productive TCRs than the roughly 700-donor mean. In a later genetic analysis, a missense DCLRE1C variant was associated with V-gene and J-gene trimming of TCR beta chains, and the association was replicated in an independent cohort. Across donors, most TCR sequences were observed very rarely, whereas some public TCRs were present in many individuals. Compared with equally common non-associated chains, HLA-associated TCR beta chains in a later analysis were more clonally expanded and had lower generation probabilities. In a later analysis, TCR association rates were found to vary across HLA loci, with the most associated TCRs seen for DRB1 alleles and the fewest for HLA-C alleles. A few of the identified cytomegalovirus-associated TCR beta chains were confirmed in vitro to be specific for cytomegalovirus antigens. When HLA alleles, especially DR and DQ, strongly co-occurred, attributing TCR associations to individual alleles was difficult. The authors suggested that the approach could potentially be extended to other disease states and immunological phenotypes. According to a later analysis, most CMV-associated TCR beta chains appeared to be HLA-restricted, and the HLA associations seemed to be driven largely by CMV exposure.

CDR1 and CDR2 were assigned from the germline V gene as SQVTM and ANQGSEA. Trimming at the junction amounts to 4 bases on V and 0 bases on J, and the germline ends lie 17 bases apart. The CDR3 spans 16 residues, from the cysteine through the phenylalanine. The kept DNA is CDR3 alone, 48 bases in frame from the first base. This TCR came from a woman in her forties or fifties in good health and CMV-seronegative. This receptor chain uses TRBV29-1 and TRBJ2-3, with no reliable assignment of the D segment. Specimen: PBMCs. The CDR3 protein sequence reads: CSVGSGSPRSTDTQYF. Here is the DNA: TGCAGCGTTGGGTCCGGTTCCCCCAGGAGCACAGATACGCAGTATTTT.